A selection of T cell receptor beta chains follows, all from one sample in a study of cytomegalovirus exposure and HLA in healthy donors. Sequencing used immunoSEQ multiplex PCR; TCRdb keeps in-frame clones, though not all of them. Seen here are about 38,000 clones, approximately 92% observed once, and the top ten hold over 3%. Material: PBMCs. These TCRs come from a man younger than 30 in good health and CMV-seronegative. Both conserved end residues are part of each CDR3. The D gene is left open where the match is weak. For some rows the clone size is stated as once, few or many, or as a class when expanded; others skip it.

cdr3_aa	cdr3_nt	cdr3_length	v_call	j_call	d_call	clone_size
CASSTGLVNEKLFF	TGCGCCAGCAGCACGGGACTGGTTAATGAAAAACTGTTTTTT	14	TRBV5-1	TRBJ1-4	NA	NA
CASSQGTSLAGSYEQYF	TGTGCCAGCAGCCAGGGGACTTCGTTAGCGGGATCCTACGAGCAGTACTTC	17	TRBV4-2	TRBJ2-7	TRBD2	once
CASSEGGTDRGKAFF	TGTGCCAGCAGTGAAGGGGGTACGGACAGGGGAAAAGCTTTCTTT	15	TRBV2	TRBJ1-1	TRBD1	NA
CASSFGTPGPQHF	TGTGCCAGCAGCTTCGGCACGCCGGGGCCCCAGCATTTT	13	TRBV7-9	TRBJ1-5	NA	NA
CASSRGGAEEKLFF	TGTGCCAGCAGTAGAGGGGGGGCAGAGGAAAAACTGTTTTTT	14	TRBV28	TRBJ1-4	NA	NA
CASSSTGFYGYTF	TGTGCCAGCAGTTCTACAGGGTTTTATGGCTACACCTTC	13	TRBV6-5	TRBJ1-2	NA	NA
CASSPRTAGGQETQYF	TGTGCCAGCTCACCACGGACAGCGGGAGGGCAGGAGACCCAGTACTTC	16	TRBV18	TRBJ2-5	TRBD2	NA
CASSQDLTPQETQYF	TGTGCCAGCAGCCAAGATTTGACTCCACAAGAGACCCAGTACTTC	15	TRBV4-2	TRBJ2-5	NA	NA
CATSRDELEAQYF	TGTGCCACCAGCAGAGACGAACTCGAGGCGCAGTATTTT	13	TRBV15	TRBJ2-3	NA	NA
CASSGQGYNQPQHF	TGTGCCAGCAGCGGCCAGGGTTACAATCAGCCCCAGCATTTT	14	TRBV9	TRBJ1-5	NA	NA
CASSTVLAGGYNEQFF	TGTGCCAGCAGTACCGTTCTAGCGGGGGGATACAATGAGCAGTTCTTC	16	TRBV27	TRBJ2-1	TRBD2	NA
CASSPGTGTEQFF	TGCGCCAGCAGCCCAGGGACAGGGACTGAGCAGTTCTTC	13	TRBV5-1	TRBJ2-1	TRBD1	NA
CASSQGQGETQYF	TGTGCCAGCAGTCAAGGACAGGGGGAGACCCAGTACTTC	13	TRBV11-2	TRBJ2-5	TRBD1	once
CAISGLASSGNNEQFF	TGTGCCATCAGTGGCCTGGCGTCTAGCGGAAACAATGAGCAGTTCTTC	16	TRBV10-3	TRBJ2-1	TRBD2	NA
CASSLDSEAFF	TGTGCCAGCAGCTTGGACAGTGAAGCTTTCTTT	11	TRBV7-9	TRBJ1-1	NA	NA
CASGFSRGGREKLFF	TGTGCTAGTGGTTTCTCCCGCGGGGGGCGGGAAAAACTGTTTTTT	15	TRBV12-5	TRBJ1-4	NA	NA
CAWSRDRGSGANVLTF	TGTGCCTGGAGCCGGGACAGGGGTTCTGGGGCCAACGTCCTGACTTTC	16	TRBV30	TRBJ2-6	TRBD1	NA
CASSPGGSGYTF	TGCGCCAGCAGCCCGGGAGGTTCTGGCTACACCTTC	12	TRBV5-1	TRBJ1-2	NA	NA
CASSYDSGNTIYF	TGTGCCAGCAGTTACGACAGCGGAAACACCATATATTTT	13	TRBV6-5	TRBJ1-3	NA	NA
CASSSTSGGRDTQYF	TGTGCCAGCAGTTCTACTAGCGGGGGACGAGATACGCAGTATTTT	15	TRBV2	TRBJ2-3	TRBD2	NA
CASSLRGLAVDEQFF	TGTGCCAGCAGCTTACGGGGACTAGCCGTCGATGAGCAGTTCTTC	15	TRBV7-3	TRBJ2-1	TRBD2	NA
CASSPRGQNTEAFF	TGTGCCAGCAGTCCCCGGGGACAAAACACTGAAGCTTTCTTT	14	TRBV2	TRBJ1-1	NA	NA
CASSGSGEGIDTQYF	TGTGCCAGCAGTGGAAGCGGGGAGGGTATAGATACGCAGTATTTT	15	TRBV6-5	TRBJ2-3	TRBD2	NA
CASSSTGSGETQYF	TGCGCCAGCAGCTCGACAGGGTCTGGGGAGACCCAGTACTTC	14	TRBV5-1	TRBJ2-5	TRBD1	NA
CASRGARGTNEKLFF	TGTGCCAGCAGAGGTGCCCGGGGAACTAATGAAAAACTGTTTTTT	15	TRBV7-8	TRBJ1-4	NA	NA
CASSQTSGRRSYNEQFF	TGTGCCAGCAGCCAGACTAGCGGGAGAAGGTCCTACAATGAGCAGTTCTTC	17	TRBV9	TRBJ2-1	TRBD2	NA
CASSYADRGNTIYF	TGTGCCAGCAGTTACGCCGACAGGGGAAACACCATATATTTT	14	TRBV6-5	TRBJ1-3	NA	NA
CASSLVLSLNTEAFF	TGTGCCAGCAGCTTGGTGTTATCTCTGAACACTGAAGCTTTCTTT	15	TRBV5-6	TRBJ1-1	NA	NA
CASSKTGGTSGYNEQFF	TGTGCCAGTAGTAAAACAGGGGGGACTAGCGGCTACAATGAGCAGTTCTTC	17	TRBV19	TRBJ2-1	TRBD2	NA
CASSLQGDSTEAFF	TGTGCCAGCAGTTTACAGGGGGATAGCACTGAAGCTTTCTTT	14	TRBV7-9	TRBJ1-1	TRBD1	NA
CASSPRVQGNTQYF	TGTGCCAGCAGTCCGCGGGTACAGGGGAATACGCAGTATTTT	14	TRBV27	TRBJ2-3	TRBD1	NA
CASGGAGGNYGYTF	TGTGCCAGCGGAGGGGCGGGGGGCAACTATGGCTACACCTTC	14	TRBV19	TRBJ1-2	NA	NA
CASTSGLATNEQYF	TGTGCCAGCACCTCGGGACTAGCAACTAACGAGCAGTACTTC	14	TRBV28	TRBJ2-7	TRBD2	NA